The TCR beta chain described here comes from a study of shared clonotypes between healthy human individuals. From germline, CDR1 is SGHNT and CDR2 YYREEE (reference sequence). The CDR3 consists of 14 residues. V was pared by 0 bases and J by 3 bases, with 9 bases between. This clone appeared a few times. The sample holds other DNA sequences that translate to the same CDR3. This table comes from immunoSEQ multiplex PCR, and its TCRdb copy is limited to in-frame clones, with some not included. The data show about 2,500,000 clones, around nine tenths seen once. Sequenced material: naive CD4+ T cells sorted from blood. Subset specified: CD45RA+ positively selected. The TCR was taken from a man aged 18-30 years in good health. The chain employs TRBV5-4 and TRBJ1-1; D ambiguous. The CDR3 nucleotides read TGTGCCAGCAGCTTGGGGGCAGGTGACACTGAAGCTTTCTTT. Protein: CASSLGAGDTEAFF.